The sequence of this T cell receptor (beta chain) was determined in a study of cytomegalovirus exposure and HLA in healthy donors. Study-level findings and limits: Later analysis revealed greater clonal expansion in HLA-associated TCR beta chains than in equally common others. There were under 200 TCR beta chains listed as cytomegalovirus-associated. Testing in vitro showed a few CMV-associated chains specific for CMV antigens. Follow-up analysis found HLA locus-dependent TCR association rates, highest for DRB1 and lowest for HLA-C.

Turning to this clone: The antigen is undetermined.

Researchers ran the PCR with 60 Vbeta and 13 Jbeta primers. Produced via immunoSEQ multiplex PCR; TCRdb's table is partial and in-frame only. The table lists about 64,000 clones, over 60% of them singletons. There are 17 residues in the CDR3. The V and J ends lost 1 base and 2 bases, in that order; junction bases with no gene match: 3. Germline assignment: CDR1 LGHNA and CDR2 YSLEER. This sequence joins TRBV4-3 and TRBJ2-1; 12 bases agree with TRBD2. What was sequenced was PBMCs. The sequence came from a woman aged 50 to 60 in good health and CMV-seronegative. As DNA, the CDR3 is TGCGCCAGCAGCCAAGCCCCTAGCGGGAGGGCCTACAATGAGCAGTTCTTC. It encodes CASSQAPSGRAYNEQFF.